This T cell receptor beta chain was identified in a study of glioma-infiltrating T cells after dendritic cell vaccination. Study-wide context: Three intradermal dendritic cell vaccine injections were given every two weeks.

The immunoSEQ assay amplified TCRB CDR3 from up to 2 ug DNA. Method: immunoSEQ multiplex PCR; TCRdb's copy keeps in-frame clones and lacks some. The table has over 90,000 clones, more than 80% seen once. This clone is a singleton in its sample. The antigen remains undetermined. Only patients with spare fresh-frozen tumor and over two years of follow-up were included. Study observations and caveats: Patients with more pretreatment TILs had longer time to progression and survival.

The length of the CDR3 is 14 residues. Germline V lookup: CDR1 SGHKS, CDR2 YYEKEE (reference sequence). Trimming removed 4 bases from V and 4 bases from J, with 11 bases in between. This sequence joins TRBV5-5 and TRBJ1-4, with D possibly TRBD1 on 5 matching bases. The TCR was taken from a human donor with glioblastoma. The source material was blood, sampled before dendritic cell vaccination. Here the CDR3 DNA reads TGTGCCAGCAGCCGCGACAGCGTTAATGAAAAACTGTTTTTT. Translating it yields CASSRDSVNEKLFF. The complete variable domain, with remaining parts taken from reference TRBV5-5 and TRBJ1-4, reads DAGVTQSPTHLIKTRGQQVTLRCSPISGHKSVSWYQQVLGQGPQFIFQYYEKEERGRGNFPDRFSARQFPNYSSELNVNALLLGDSALYLCASSRDSVNEKLFFGSGTQLSVL.